Listed below are T cell receptor beta chains from one sample, sequenced in a study of blood T cell repertoires in COVID-19. Method: immunoSEQ multiplex PCR; TCRdb's copy keeps in-frame clones and lacks some. The table shows roughly 300,000 clones, with around 87% occurring only once. Specimen: PBMCs or T cells enriched from blood (not recorded which). The receptor source for this set is a woman in her twenties or thirties who had recovered from COVID-19. Each CDR3 is given with its conserved first and last residue. A D gene is named only where the DNA matches it firmly. Size tells how often a clone was seen (once, few, many) or the class of an expanded clone, and some rows leave it out.

j_gene: TRBJ1-5; v_gene: TRBV18; d_gene: NA; abundance: NA; CDR3aa: CASSPKTVSGNQPQHF; CDR3nt: TGTGCCAGCTCCCCAAAGACAGTCTCAGGCAATCAGCCCCAGCATTTT
j_gene: TRBJ1-6; v_gene: TRBV3-1/TRBV3-2; d_gene: TRBD1; abundance: NA; CDR3aa: CASSRGQGQSPLHF; CDR3nt: TGTGCCAGCAGCCGTGGACAGGGACAATCACCCCTCCACTTT
j_gene: TRBJ1-2; v_gene: TRBV6-1; d_gene: TRBD1; abundance: few; CDR3aa: CASSEGGTGVYGYTF; CDR3nt: TGTGCCAGCAGTGAAGGGGGGACAGGGGTCTATGGCTACACCTTC
j_gene: TRBJ2-3; v_gene: TRBV7-3; d_gene: TRBD2; abundance: NA; CDR3aa: CASSKGLASTDTQYF; CDR3nt: TGTGCCAGCAGCAAGGGACTAGCGAGCACAGATACGCAGTATTTT
j_gene: TRBJ1-2; v_gene: TRBV28; d_gene: NA; abundance: NA; CDR3aa: CASSLRGDYGYTF; CDR3nt: TGTGCCAGCAGTCTCAGGGGTGACTATGGCTACACCTTC
j_gene: TRBJ2-2; v_gene: TRBV5-1; d_gene: TRBD1; abundance: NA; CDR3aa: CASSSTGSNTGELFF; CDR3nt: TGCGCCAGCAGCTCGACAGGGTCGAACACCGGGGAGCTGTTTTTT
j_gene: TRBJ1-1; v_gene: TRBV6-2/TRBV6-3; d_gene: TRBD1; abundance: NA; CDR3aa: CASSYLTGGTEAFF; CDR3nt: TGTGCCAGCAGTTACCTCACAGGGGGGACTGAAGCTTTCTTT
j_gene: TRBJ2-5; v_gene: TRBV21-1; d_gene: NA; abundance: NA; CDR3aa: CASRRDKNQETQYF; CDR3nt: TGTGCCAGCAGAAGAGACAAGAACCAAGAGACCCAGTACTTC
j_gene: TRBJ2-7; v_gene: TRBV5-1; d_gene: NA; abundance: NA; CDR3aa: CASSLVTGREQYF; CDR3nt: TGCGCCAGCAGCTTGGTAACAGGCCGCGAGCAGTACTTC
j_gene: TRBJ2-7; v_gene: TRBV30; d_gene: TRBD1; abundance: NA; CDR3aa: CAWSIGQGALYEQYF; CDR3nt: TGTGCCTGGAGTATCGGACAGGGGGCCCTTTACGAGCAGTACTTC
j_gene: TRBJ1-1; v_gene: TRBV27; d_gene: TRBD1; abundance: NA; CDR3aa: CASSFLGGEDTEAFF; CDR3nt: TGTGCCAGCAGTTTTCTAGGGGGCGAGGACACTGAAGCTTTCTTT
j_gene: TRBJ2-2; v_gene: TRBV7-2; d_gene: TRBD1; abundance: NA; CDR3aa: CASTQGAGELFF; CDR3nt: TGTGCCAGCACCCAGGGGGCCGGGGAGCTGTTTTTT
j_gene: TRBJ2-3; v_gene: TRBV27; d_gene: NA; abundance: NA; CDR3aa: CASSLGEADTQYF; CDR3nt: TGTGCCAGCAGTTTAGGAGAGGCAGATACGCAGTATTTT
j_gene: TRBJ1-5; v_gene: TRBV19; d_gene: NA; abundance: NA; CDR3aa: CASSIPRALTAQPQHF; CDR3nt: TGTGCCAGTAGTATCCCTCGTGCCCTAACCGCCCAGCCCCAGCATTTT
j_gene: TRBJ1-1; v_gene: TRBV7-9; d_gene: TRBD1; abundance: NA; CDR3aa: CASSLVTGGATEAFF; CDR3nt: TGTGCCAGCAGCTTAGTAACAGGGGGCGCGACTGAAGCTTTCTTT
j_gene: TRBJ2-1; v_gene: TRBV5-6; d_gene: NA; abundance: NA; CDR3aa: CASSSYNEQFF; CDR3nt: TGTGCCAGCAGCTCGTACAATGAGCAGTTCTTC
j_gene: TRBJ1-1; v_gene: TRBV5-6; d_gene: NA; abundance: NA; CDR3aa: CASSPVRETEAFF; CDR3nt: TGTGCCAGCAGCCCCGTACGGGAAACTGAAGCTTTCTTT